This T cell receptor beta chain was sequenced during a study of blood T cell repertoires in COVID-19. Profiled with immunoSEQ multiplex PCR; TCRdb holds only in-frame clones, not every one. The sample yields about 200,000 clones, approximately 83% seen once. Germline V CDR1 and CDR2: SGDLS, YYNGEE. V was shortened by 3 bases and J by 0 bases, with 10 bases between the two germline ends. This CDR3 region has 15 residues. The source of this sequence is a woman in her 50s who had been exposed to COVID-19. The chain couples TRBV9 to TRBJ2-1; D is unresolved. Material for sequencing was PBMCs or T cells enriched from blood (not recorded which). CDR3 coding DNA: TGTGCCAGCAGCGCAGCAGGAAGCTCCTACAATGAGCAGTTCTTC. Translation gives CASSAAGSSYNEQFF.